Below are 5 T cell receptor beta chains sequenced from a single sample in a study of CD8 T cells in ankylosing spondylitis. Via MiXCR, TCRdb re-called the 5' RACE reads, giving one row per CDR3 protein. The sample carries 200,000 to 300,000 distinct CDR3 sequences, around 32% recorded once. The specimen sequenced was blood, either unsorted or a sorted T cell fraction (not recorded which). The receptor source for this set is a male donor with ankylosing spondylitis or in good health (not recorded which).

The chain combines TRBV20-1 with TRBJ1-2; D remains unclear. Germline lookup yields CDR1 DFQATT and CDR2 SNEGSKA (reference sequence). CDR3 length: 11 amino acids. The V end was cut by 1 base, the J end by 8 bases, with 8 bases between. The CDR3 loop reads CSARGEEGYTF. In DNA form, the CDR3 reads TGCAGTGCTAGAGGGGAGGAAGGCTACACCTTC.

The chain recombines TRBV29-1 with TRBJ2-5, with 10 bases that match TRBD2. The V and J ends lost 7 bases and 7 bases, in that order; junction bases with no gene match: 9. Germline values: CDR1 SQVTM, CDR2 ANQGSEA. The CDR3 runs 13 residues. The CDR3 protein is CSDRTSGARTQYF. CDR3 coding DNA: TGCAGCGACAGAACTAGCGGGGCGAGGACCCAGTACTTC.

The V and J genes are TRBV10-3 and TRBJ1-6; maybe TRBD1 (6 bases). The V and J ends lost 2 bases and 10 bases respectively, with 9 bases between them. The germline V gene has CDR1 ENHRY and CDR2 SYGVKD. The CDR3 length is 13 residues. The CDR3 nucleotides are TGTGCCATCAGTGAGCAGGGGCCCTCACCCCTCCACTTT. It yields the protein CAISEQGPSPLHF.

This chain uses TRBV27 with TRBJ2-7; TRBD1 agrees at 8 bases. Germline loops: CDR1 MNHEY, CDR2 SMNVEV (reference sequence). V lost 2 bases, J lost 2 bases, and 5 bases stayed unmatched. The CDR3 runs 15 residues. Here the CDR3 DNA reads TGTGCCAGCAGTTTAAGGACAGGGAATCCCTACGAGCAGTACTTC. This encodes CASSLRTGNPYEQYF.

CDR3: CASSQGSGPIGPQHF. CDR3 bases: TGCGCCAGCAGCCAGGGTTCCGGGCCCATTGGGCCCCAGCATTTT. J is TRBJ1-5 and V is TRBV4-1; D is undetermined. The CDR3 is made up of 15 amino acids. Trimming took 3 bases from V and 9 from J, leaving 18 bases between them. The germline gives CDR1 MGHRA, CDR2 YSYEKL.